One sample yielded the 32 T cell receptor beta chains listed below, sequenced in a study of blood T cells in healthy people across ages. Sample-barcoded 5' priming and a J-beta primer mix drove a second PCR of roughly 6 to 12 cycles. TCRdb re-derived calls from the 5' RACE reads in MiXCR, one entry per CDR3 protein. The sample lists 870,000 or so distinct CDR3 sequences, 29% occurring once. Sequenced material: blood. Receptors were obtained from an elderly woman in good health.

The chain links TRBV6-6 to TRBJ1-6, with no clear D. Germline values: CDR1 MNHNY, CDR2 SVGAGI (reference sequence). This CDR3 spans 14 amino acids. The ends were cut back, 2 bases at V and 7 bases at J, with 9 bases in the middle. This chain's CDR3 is CASSYGQTNSPLHF. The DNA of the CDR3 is TGTGCCAGCAGTTACGGGCAGACCAATTCACCCCTCCACTTT.

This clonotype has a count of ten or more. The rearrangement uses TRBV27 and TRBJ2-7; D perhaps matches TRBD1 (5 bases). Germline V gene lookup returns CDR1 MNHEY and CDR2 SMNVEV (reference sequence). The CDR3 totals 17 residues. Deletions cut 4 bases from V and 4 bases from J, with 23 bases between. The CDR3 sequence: CASSSDRTLRNTYEQYF. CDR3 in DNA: TGTGCCAGCAGTTCCGACAGAACTCTTCGCAATACTTACGAGCAGTACTTC.

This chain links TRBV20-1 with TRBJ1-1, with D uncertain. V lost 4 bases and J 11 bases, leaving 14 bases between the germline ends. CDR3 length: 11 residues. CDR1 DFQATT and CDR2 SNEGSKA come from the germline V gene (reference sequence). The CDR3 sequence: CSAIRAGGAFF. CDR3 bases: TGCAGTGCTATAAGGGCAGGAGGGGCTTTCTTT.

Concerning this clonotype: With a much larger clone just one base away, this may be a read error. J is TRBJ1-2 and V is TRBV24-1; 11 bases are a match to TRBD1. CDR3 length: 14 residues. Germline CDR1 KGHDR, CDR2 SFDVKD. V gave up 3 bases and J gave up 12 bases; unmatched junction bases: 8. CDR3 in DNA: TGTGCCACCAGTGATCATGCTCGGGACAGGGGGGACACCTTC. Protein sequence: CATSDHARDRGDTF.

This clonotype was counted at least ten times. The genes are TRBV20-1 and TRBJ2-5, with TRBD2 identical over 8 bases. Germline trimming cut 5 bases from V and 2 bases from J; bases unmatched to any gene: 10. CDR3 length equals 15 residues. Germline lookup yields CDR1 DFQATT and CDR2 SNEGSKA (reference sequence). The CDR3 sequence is CSAPRGGTGQETQYF. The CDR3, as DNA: TGCAGTGCTCCCCGGGGGGGCACAGGGCAAGAGACCCAGTACTTC.

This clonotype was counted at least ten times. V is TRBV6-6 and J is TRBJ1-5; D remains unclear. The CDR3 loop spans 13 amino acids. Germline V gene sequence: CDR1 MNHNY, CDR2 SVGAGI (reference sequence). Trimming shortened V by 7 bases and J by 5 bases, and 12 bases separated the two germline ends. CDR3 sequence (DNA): TGTGCCAGCAATAGGGCCGGGGATCAGCCCCAGCATTTT. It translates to CASNRAGDQPQHF.

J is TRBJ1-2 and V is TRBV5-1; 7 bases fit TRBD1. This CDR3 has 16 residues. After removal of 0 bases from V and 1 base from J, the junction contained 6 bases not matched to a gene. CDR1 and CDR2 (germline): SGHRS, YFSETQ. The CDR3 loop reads CASSLGPDRINYGYTF. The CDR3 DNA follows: TGCGCCAGCAGCTTGGGGCCGGACAGGATTAACTATGGCTACACCTTC.

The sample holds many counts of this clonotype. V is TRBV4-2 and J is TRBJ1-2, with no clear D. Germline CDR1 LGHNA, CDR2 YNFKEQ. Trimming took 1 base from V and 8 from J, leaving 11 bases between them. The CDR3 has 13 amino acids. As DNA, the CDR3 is TGTGCCAGCAGCCAAGCGGGCCTGGGGGGCTACACCTTC. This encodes CASSQAGLGGYTF.

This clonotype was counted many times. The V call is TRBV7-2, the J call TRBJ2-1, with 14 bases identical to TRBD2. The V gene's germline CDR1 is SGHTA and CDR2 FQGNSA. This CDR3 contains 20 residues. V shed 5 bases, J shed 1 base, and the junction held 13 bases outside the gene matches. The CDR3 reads CASSTPSGTSGGGSYNEQFF. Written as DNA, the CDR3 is TGTGCCAGCAGCACGCCCTCCGGGACTAGCGGGGGTGGGTCCTACAATGAGCAGTTCTTC.

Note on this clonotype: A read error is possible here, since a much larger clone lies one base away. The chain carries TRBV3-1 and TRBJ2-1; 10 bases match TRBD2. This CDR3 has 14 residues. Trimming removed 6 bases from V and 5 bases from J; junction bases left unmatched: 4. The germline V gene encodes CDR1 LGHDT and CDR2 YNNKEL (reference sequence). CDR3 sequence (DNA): TGTGCCAGCAGGCTAGCGGGGGTCAACAATGAGCAGTTCTTC. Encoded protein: CASRLAGVNNEQFF.

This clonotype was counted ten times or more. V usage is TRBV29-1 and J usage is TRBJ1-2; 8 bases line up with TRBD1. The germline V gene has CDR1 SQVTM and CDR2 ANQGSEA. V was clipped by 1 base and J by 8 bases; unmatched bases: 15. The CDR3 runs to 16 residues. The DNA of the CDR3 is TGCAGCGTTGAAGCCCTGGGGGTAGGACAGGGATTCGGCTACACCTTC. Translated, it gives CSVEALGVGQGFGYTF.

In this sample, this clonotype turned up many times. In DNA, the CDR3 is TGCAGTGCACCTCGACAGGGGAGGGAGACCCAGTACTTC. Translated: CSAPRQGRETQYF. V gene TRBV20-1 combines with J gene TRBJ2-5, with 8 bases aligning to TRBD1. After removal of 6 bases from V and 5 bases from J, the junction contained 8 bases not matched to a gene. Germline loops: CDR1 DFQATT, CDR2 SNEGSKA (reference sequence). There are 13 residues in the CDR3.

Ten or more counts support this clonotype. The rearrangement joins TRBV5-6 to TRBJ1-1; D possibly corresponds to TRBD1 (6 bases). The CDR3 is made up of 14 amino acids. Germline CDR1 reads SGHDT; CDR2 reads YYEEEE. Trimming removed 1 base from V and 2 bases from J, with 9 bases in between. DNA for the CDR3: TGTGCCAGCAGCTTGACAGGGTACAACACTGAAGCTTTCTTT. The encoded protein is CASSLTGYNTEAFF.

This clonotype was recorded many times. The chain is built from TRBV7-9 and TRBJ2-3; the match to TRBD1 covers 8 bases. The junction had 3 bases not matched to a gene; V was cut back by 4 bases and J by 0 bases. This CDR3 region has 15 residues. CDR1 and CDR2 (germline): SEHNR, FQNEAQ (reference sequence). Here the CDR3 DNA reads TGTGCCAGCAGCTCCAGGGGGCGCAGCACAGATACGCAGTATTTT. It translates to CASSSRGRSTDTQYF.

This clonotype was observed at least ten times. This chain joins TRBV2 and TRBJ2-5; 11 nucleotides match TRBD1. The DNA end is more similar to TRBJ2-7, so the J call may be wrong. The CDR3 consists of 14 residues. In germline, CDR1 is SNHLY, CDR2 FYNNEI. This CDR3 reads CASSGTGGGGEQYF. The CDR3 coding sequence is TGTGCCAGCAGTGGGACAGGGGGCGGGGGCGAGCAGTACTTC.

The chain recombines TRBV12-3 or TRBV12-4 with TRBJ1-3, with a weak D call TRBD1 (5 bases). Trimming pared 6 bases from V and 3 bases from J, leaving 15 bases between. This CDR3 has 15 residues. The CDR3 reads CASSQFAGVGNTIYF. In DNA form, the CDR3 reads TGTGCCAGCAGCCAATTCGCGGGGGTTGGAAACACCATATATTTT.

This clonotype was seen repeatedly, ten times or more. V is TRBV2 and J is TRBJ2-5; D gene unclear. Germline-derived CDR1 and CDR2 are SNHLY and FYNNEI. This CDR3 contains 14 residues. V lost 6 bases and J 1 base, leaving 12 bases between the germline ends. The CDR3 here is CASRSAAAQETQYF. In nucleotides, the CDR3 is TGTGCCAGCAGGTCTGCAGCTGCCCAAGAGACCCAGTACTTC.

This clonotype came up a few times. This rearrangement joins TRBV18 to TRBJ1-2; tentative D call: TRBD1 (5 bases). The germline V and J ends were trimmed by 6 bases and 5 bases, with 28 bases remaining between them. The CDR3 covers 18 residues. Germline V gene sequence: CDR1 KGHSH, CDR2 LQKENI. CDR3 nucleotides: TGTGCCAGCTCTTCCCAGATGGGATTAGGGGTCCTACCTTATGGCTACACCTTC. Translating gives CASSSQMGLGVLPYGYTF. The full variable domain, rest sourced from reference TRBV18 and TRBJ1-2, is NAGVMQNPRHLVRRRGQEARLRCSPMKGHSHVYWYRQLPEEGLKFMVYLQKENIIDESGMPKERFSAEFPKEGPSILRIQQVVRGDSAAYFCASSSQMGLGVLPYGYTFGSGTRLTVV.

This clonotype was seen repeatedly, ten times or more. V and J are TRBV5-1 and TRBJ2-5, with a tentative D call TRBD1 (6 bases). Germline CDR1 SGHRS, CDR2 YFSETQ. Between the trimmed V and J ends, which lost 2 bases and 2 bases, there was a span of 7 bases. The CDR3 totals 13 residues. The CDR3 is CASSFGTQETQYF. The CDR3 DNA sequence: TGCGCCAGCAGCTTCGGGACACAAGAGACCCAGTACTTC.

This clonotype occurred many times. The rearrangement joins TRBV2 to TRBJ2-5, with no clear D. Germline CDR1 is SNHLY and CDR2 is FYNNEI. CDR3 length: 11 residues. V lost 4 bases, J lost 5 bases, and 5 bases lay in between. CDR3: CASSVPETQYF. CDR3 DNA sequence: TGTGCCAGCAGTGTCCCTGAGACCCAGTACTTC. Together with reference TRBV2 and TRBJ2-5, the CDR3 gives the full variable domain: EPEVTQTPSHQVTQMGQEVILRCVPISNHLYFYWYRQILGQKVEFLVSFYNNEISEKSEIFDDQFSVERPDGSNFTLKIRSTKLEDSAMYFCASSVPETQYFGPGTRLLVL.

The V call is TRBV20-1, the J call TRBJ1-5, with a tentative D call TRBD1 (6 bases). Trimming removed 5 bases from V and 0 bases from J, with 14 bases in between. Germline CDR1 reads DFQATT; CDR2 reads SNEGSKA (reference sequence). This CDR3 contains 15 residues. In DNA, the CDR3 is TGCAGTGCTCAACAGGGAGGCAATAGCAATCAGCCCCAGCATTTT. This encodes CSAQQGGNSNQPQHF.

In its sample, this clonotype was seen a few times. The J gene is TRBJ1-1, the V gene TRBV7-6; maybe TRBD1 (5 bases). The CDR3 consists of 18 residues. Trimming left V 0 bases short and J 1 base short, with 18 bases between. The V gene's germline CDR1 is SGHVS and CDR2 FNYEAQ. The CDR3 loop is CASSLARRGSGPNTEAFF. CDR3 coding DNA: TGTGCCAGCAGCTTAGCGCGACGGGGCTCGGGGCCGAACACTGAAGCTTTCTTT.

CDR3 sequence: CASSLALNPRNTEAFF. CDR3 coding DNA: TGTGCCAGCAGCTTGGCCCTCAACCCCAGGAACACTGAAGCTTTCTTT. The genes are TRBV5-6 and TRBJ1-1; D ambiguous. Germline CDR1 reads SGHDT; CDR2 reads YYEEEE. V lost 0 bases and J 1 base, leaving 13 bases between the germline ends. The CDR3 totals 16 residues.

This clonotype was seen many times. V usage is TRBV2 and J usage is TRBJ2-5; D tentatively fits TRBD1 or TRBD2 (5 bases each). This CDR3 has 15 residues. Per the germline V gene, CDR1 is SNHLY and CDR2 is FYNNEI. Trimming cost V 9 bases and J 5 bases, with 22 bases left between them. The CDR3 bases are TGTGCCAGGTCCTCCCCCGGGACGGGCGGCGAGACCCAGTACTTC. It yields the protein CARSSPGTGGETQYF.

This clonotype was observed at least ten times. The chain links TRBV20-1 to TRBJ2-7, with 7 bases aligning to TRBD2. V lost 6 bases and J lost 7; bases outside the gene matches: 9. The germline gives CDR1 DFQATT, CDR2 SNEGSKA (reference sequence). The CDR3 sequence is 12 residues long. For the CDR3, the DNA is TGCAGTGCCGACTCCTTAGCGGGTGAGCAGTACTTC. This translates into CSADSLAGEQYF.

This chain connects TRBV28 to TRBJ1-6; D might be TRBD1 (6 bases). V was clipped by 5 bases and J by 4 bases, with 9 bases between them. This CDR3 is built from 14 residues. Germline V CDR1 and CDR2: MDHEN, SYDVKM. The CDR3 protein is CASSTTGYNSPLHF. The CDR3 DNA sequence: TGTGCCAGCAGTACGACAGGATATAATTCACCCCTCCACTTT.

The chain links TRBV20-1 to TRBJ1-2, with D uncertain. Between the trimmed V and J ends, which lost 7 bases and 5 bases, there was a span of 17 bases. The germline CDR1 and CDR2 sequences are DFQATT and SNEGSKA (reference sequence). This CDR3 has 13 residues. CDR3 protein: CSGVVGVGYGYTF. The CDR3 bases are TGCAGTGGGGTTGTGGGCGTAGGGTATGGCTACACCTTC.

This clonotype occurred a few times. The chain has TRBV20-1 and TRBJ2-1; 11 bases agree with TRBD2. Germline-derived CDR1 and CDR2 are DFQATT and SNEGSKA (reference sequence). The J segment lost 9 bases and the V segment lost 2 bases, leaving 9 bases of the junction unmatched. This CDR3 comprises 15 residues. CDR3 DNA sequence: TGCAGTGCTAGATACCCTAGCGGGGGGCTCAGTGAGCAGTTCTTC. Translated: CSARYPSGGLSEQFF.

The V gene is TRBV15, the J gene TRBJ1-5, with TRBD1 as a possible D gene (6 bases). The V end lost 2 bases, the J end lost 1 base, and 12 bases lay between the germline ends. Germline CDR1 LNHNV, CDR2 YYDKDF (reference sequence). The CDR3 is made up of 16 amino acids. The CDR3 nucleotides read TGTGCCACCAGCAGAACGACAGGTTTGAGCAATCAGCCCCAGCATTTT. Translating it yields CATSRTTGLSNQPQHF.

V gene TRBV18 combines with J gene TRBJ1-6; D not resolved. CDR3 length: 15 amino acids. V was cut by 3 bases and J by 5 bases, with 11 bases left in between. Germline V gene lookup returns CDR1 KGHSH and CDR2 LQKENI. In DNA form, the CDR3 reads TGTGCCAGCTCACCGGAGAGGGTCCATAATTCACCCCTCCACTTT. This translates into CASSPERVHNSPLHF.

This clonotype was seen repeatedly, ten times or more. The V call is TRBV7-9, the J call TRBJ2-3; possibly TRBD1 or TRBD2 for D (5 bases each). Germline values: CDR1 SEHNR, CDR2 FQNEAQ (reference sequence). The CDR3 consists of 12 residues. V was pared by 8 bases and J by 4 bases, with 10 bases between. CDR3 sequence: CASGGVSDTQYF. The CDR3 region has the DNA TGTGCCAGCGGGGGAGTTTCAGATACGCAGTATTTT.

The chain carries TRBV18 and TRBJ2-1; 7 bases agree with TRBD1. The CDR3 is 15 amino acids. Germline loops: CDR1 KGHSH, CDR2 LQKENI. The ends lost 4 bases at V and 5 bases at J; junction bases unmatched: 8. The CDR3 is CASSLLGTENNEQFF. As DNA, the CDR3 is TGTGCCAGCTCACTTTTAGGGACAGAAAACAATGAGCAGTTCTTC.